Following are 5 T cell receptor beta chains from one sample sequenced in a study of monozygotic twins with cystic fibrosis. The method was immunoSEQ multiplex PCR; TCRdb's version includes in-frame clones alone and lacks a portion of them. The sample yields some 20,000 clones, 95% to 98% seen once. The sequencing sample was made of blood. These receptors were collected from a woman aged 25 to 45 with cystic fibrosis.

The chain has TRBV6-5 and TRBJ1-2; D is possibly TRBD1 (5 bases). V lost 0 bases and J 7 bases, leaving 15 bases between the germline ends. There are 15 residues in the CDR3. Germline V lookup: CDR1 MNHEY, CDR2 SVGAGI. The DNA of the CDR3 is TGTGCCAGCAGTTACTCAGGGATGGGGGATAGTGGCTACACCTTC. This codes for CASSYSGMGDSGYTF.

This chain links TRBV7-9 with TRBJ1-2, with a tentative D call TRBD1 (5 bases). Per the germline V gene, CDR1 is SEHNR and CDR2 is FQNEAQ (reference sequence). V was cut by 5 bases and J by 8 bases, with 18 bases left in between. This CDR3 comprises 14 residues. The CDR3 DNA is TGTGCCAGCAGCCCAGCGGGGGTCCGGTGGGGCTACACCTTC. Amino acid sequence: CASSPAGVRWGYTF.

The genes are TRBV5-1 and TRBJ2-7; D perhaps matches TRBD1 (6 bases). CDR3 length: 14 residues. Trimming pared 4 bases from V and 0 bases from J, leaving 11 bases between. Germline-derived CDR1 and CDR2 are SGHRS and YFSETQ. Here the CDR3 reads CASSPTGSSYEQYF. In nucleotides, the CDR3 is TGCGCCAGCAGCCCTACAGGGTCCTCCTACGAGCAGTACTTC.

The J gene is TRBJ2-1, the V gene TRBV7-2; 12 bases are shared with TRBD2. From germline, CDR1 is SGHTA and CDR2 FQGNSA. V lost 1 base, J lost 0 bases, and 7 bases stayed unmatched. This CDR3 is 19 amino acids long. CDR3 protein: CASSLDERTSGDSYNEQFF. The CDR3 DNA reads TGTGCCAGCAGCTTAGATGAAAGGACTAGCGGGGACTCCTACAATGAGCAGTTCTTC.

The chain links TRBV4-3 to TRBJ1-1; no reliable D call. The CDR3 has 15 residues. Between the trimmed V and J ends, which lost 3 bases and 4 bases, there was a span of 15 bases. From germline, CDR1 is LGHNA and CDR2 YSLEER. This CDR3 reads CASSHISAGSTEAFF. The CDR3 bases are TGCGCCAGCAGCCATATCTCGGCAGGAAGCACTGAAGCTTTCTTT.